This T cell receptor beta chain comes out of a study of T cells after somatic rescue of genetic block. This clone was counted a single time. Trimming shortened V by 1 base and J by 8 bases, and 17 bases separated the two germline ends. Per the germline V gene, CDR1 is SNHLY and CDR2 is FYNNEI. CDR3 size: 16 residues. Profiling relied on immunoSEQ multiplex PCR, and the TCRdb table lists in-frame clones only, not all of them. The sample has 70,000 to 85,000 clones; about nine tenths are singletons. This sequence originates from a man aged 25 to 40. This chain links TRBV2 with TRBJ2-2, with no clear D. What was sequenced was peripheral blood mononuclear cells (PBMCs). The CDR3 reads CASSEVETLGLGELFF. The CDR3, as DNA: TGTGCCAGCAGTGAAGTTGAAACTCTCGGCTTGGGGGAGCTGTTTTTT.